This T cell receptor (beta chain) was profiled in a study of molecular identifiers for immune sequencing clone quantification. On the study more broadly: Five portions were made in replicates from RNA of roughly 20,000 or 100,000 naive CD8 cells, and four underwent sequencing.

A single record per CDR3 protein comes from TCRdb applying MiXCR to the PCR reads. The sample lists tens of thousands of distinct CDR3 sequences; about 19% were seen once. The sample holds many counts of this clonotype. Sorting recovered naive CD8 T cells on a CD8+CD4-CCR7+CD45RA+ profile. With 0 bases removed from V and 0 bases from J, the gap between germline ends came to 13 bases. The germline gives CDR1 DFQATT, CDR2 SNEGSKA (reference sequence). The CDR3 spans 16 residues. Material: naive CD8+ T cells from blood, with Jurkat cell RNA spiked in. Stated subset: FACS-sorted CD8+CD4-CCR7+CD45RA+ naive T cells. This chain uses TRBV20-1 with TRBJ2-3; D gene unclear. This receptor was obtained from a human donor in good health. Some libraries in this study had Jurkat cell RNA spiked in. This CDR3 is CSAREPSAYSTDTQYF. In DNA, the CDR3 is TGCAGTGCTAGAGAACCGTCAGCTTATAGCACAGATACGCAGTATTTT.